This paragraph covers one T cell receptor (beta chain) sequence. Its antigen remains unidentified. The germline gives CDR1 SQVTM, CDR2 ANQGSEA. V shed 4 bases and J shed 5 bases, with 11 bases lying between them. The CDR3 extends over 12 amino acids. The record originates from a study of cytomegalovirus exposure and HLA in healthy donors. PCR amplification relied on 60 Vbeta primers (plus 13 Jbeta primers). Authors' data handling: Later analysis identified some 88 million unique TCR beta chains, about 12 million shared. TCRdb's table, derived via immunoSEQ multiplex PCR, lists solely in-frame clones and lacks some. That table gives V, J and clone size, and the DNA gave D and trimming. The repertoire table contains 150,000 to 200,000 clones. General study findings and limits: In a later analysis, an Asian-associated ancestry cluster reportedly showed fewer N-insertions than the approximately 700-donor mean. A later analysis found most CMV-associated TCR beta chains apparently HLA-restricted. Presence/absence analysis assumed near-uniform sequencing depth across donors.

This TCR derives from an older woman in good health and CMV-seronegative. The chain couples TRBV29-1 to TRBJ1-1, with D possibly matching TRBD1 (5 bases). Sequenced sample: PBMCs. The chain's CDR3 is CSVVGGGTEAFF. The CDR3 coding sequence is TGCAGCGTTGTGGGGGGAGGAACTGAAGCTTTCTTT.